The clone carrying this T cell receptor beta chain was counted once. This sample is drawn from a study of blood T cell repertoires in COVID-19. Study-level information: Samples came from the United States, Italy and Spain, spanning acute and convalescent COVID-19. PBMCs, B-cell-depleted T cells, or T cells provided the cDNA or gDNA that made up the material.

Germline values: CDR1 LGHDT, CDR2 YNNKEL (reference sequence). V was pared by 1 base and J by 4 bases, with 10 bases between. The CDR3 has 14 residues. Authors' processing steps: How many nucleated cells were present was estimated from reference gene primer amplification. Method: immunoSEQ multiplex PCR; TCRdb's copy keeps in-frame clones and lacks some. The DNA was the basis for D and trimming; V, J and clone size are from that table. This sample has roughly 130,000 clones, with roughly nine tenths found just once. This clonotype was sampled from a man aged 50-59 years with active COVID-19. The gene calls are TRBV3-1 (or the pseudogene TRBV3-2) and TRBJ2-5; D is uncertain. Material for sequencing was peripheral blood. The CDR3 reads CASSQVLGRETQYF. The CDR3, as DNA: TGTGCCAGCAGCCAAGTCCTTGGGCGAGAGACCCAGTACTTC.